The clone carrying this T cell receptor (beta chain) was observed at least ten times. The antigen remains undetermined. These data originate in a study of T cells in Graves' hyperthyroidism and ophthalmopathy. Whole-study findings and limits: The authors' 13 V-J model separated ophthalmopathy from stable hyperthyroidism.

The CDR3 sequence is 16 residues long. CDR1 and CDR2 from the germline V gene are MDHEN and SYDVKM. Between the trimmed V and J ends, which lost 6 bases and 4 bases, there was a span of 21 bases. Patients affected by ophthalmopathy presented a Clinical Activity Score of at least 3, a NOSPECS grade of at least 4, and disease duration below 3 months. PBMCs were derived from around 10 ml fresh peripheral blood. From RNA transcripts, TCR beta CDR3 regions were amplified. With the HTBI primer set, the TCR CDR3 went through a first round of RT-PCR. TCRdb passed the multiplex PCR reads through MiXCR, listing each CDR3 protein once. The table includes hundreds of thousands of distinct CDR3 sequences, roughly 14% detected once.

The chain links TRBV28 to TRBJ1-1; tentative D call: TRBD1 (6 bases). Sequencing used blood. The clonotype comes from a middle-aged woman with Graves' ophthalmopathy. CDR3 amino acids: CASRPHGGLAGTEAFF. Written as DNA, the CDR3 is TGTGCCAGCAGGCCCCACGGGGGGCTTGCTGGCACTGAAGCTTTCTTT.